These T cell receptor beta chains were read from a single sample in a study of a mutant IDH1 vaccine in newly diagnosed glioma. No cognate antigen is known for these TCRs. Sequencing was performed with immunoSEQ multiplex PCR; in TCRdb, only in-frame clones are kept and a portion is missing. The top ten hold about 5% of the sample, which has approximately 50,000 clones, more than 70% seen once. The sequencing used PBMCs, collected from a glioma patient whose treatment included an IDH1 peptide vaccine. The receptors here all came from a man aged 45-65 years with glioma. The CDR3 runs from the conserved cysteine through the conserved F or W. The D gene is left open where the match is weak. Clone size is not always given. Where it is, it says once, few, many or a class for expanded clones.

v_call	clone_size	j_call	d_call	cdr3_aa	cdr3_nt
TRBV18	NA	TRBJ2-2	TRBD2	CASSPREAGELFF	TGTGCCAGCTCACCCCGGGAGGCCGGGGAGCTGTTTTTT
TRBV9	NA	TRBJ1-3	NA	CASSRTDISGNTIYF	TGTGCCAGCAGCAGGACAGACATCTCTGGAAACACCATATATTTT
TRBV30	NA	TRBJ2-1	TRBD1	CAWKGQDNEQFF	TGTGCCTGGAAGGGACAGGACAATGAGCAGTTCTTC
TRBV4-2	NA	TRBJ2-5	TRBD2	CASSQEGTSGGETQYF	TGTGCCAGCAGCCAAGAAGGGACTAGCGGGGGAGAGACCCAGTACTTC
TRBV19	NA	TRBJ2-1	TRBD1	CASSILSGTGSNEQFF	TGTGCCAGTAGTATTTTATCCGGGACAGGTAGCAATGAGCAGTTCTTC
TRBV5-1	NA	TRBJ2-5	NA	CASSEGVSETQYF	TGCGCCAGCAGCGAGGGTGTATCGGAGACCCAGTACTTC
TRBV6-5	NA	TRBJ2-7	NA	CASSTTLGGGSEQYF	TGTGCCAGCAGTACAACCCTGGGTGGGGGTAGCGAGCAGTACTTC
TRBV5-4	NA	TRBJ2-7	NA	CASSLRTSPYEQYF	TGTGCCAGCAGCTTGAGGACTTCCCCCTACGAGCAGTACTTC
TRBV7-9	NA	TRBJ2-5	NA	CASSLEWGTQYF	TGTGCCAGCAGCTTAGAGTGGGGAACCCAGTACTTC
TRBV6-4	few	TRBJ2-2	NA	CASRRTGNTGELFF	TGTGCCAGCCGCAGAACAGGGAACACCGGGGAGCTGTTTTTT
TRBV18	NA	TRBJ1-1	NA	CASSPGRADTEAFF	TGTGCCAGCTCACCAGGGAGGGCGGACACTGAAGCTTTCTTT
TRBV30	NA	TRBJ2-7	NA	CACWLTPYEQYF	TGTGCCTGTTGGCTGACCCCCTACGAGCAGTACTTC
TRBV30	NA	TRBJ1-3	NA	CAWSERHSGNTIYF	TGTGCCTGGTCGGAAAGGCACTCTGGAAACACCATATATTTT
TRBV6-5	NA	TRBJ2-3	NA	CASSRGRDTQYF	TGTGCCAGCAGCCGGGGGAGGGATACGCAGTATTTT
TRBV5-1	NA	TRBJ1-2	NA	CASSLEARAGYTF	TGCGCCAGCAGCTTGGAGGCAAGAGCTGGCTACACCTTC
TRBV5-1	NA	TRBJ1-1	TRBD1	CASSLVYRGNTEAFF	TGCGCCAGCAGCTTGGTGTACAGGGGGAACACTGAAGCTTTCTTT
TRBV9	NA	TRBJ2-3	TRBD2	CASSTTSGSTDTQYF	TGTGCCAGCAGCACGACTAGCGGTAGCACAGATACGCAGTATTTT
TRBV11-2	NA	TRBJ2-1	NA	CASSLDKGLNNEQFF	TGTGCCAGCAGCTTAGATAAAGGACTCAACAATGAGCAGTTCTTC
TRBV19	NA	TRBJ1-5	NA	CASAGSVRSYNQPQHF	TGTGCCAGTGCCGGTAGCGTTCGCAGCTACAATCAGCCCCAGCATTTT
TRBV9	NA	TRBJ1-2	NA	CASSVDFEGARSGYTF	TGTGCCAGCAGCGTAGATTTTGAGGGCGCAAGGTCTGGCTACACCTTC
TRBV7-9	NA	TRBJ1-1	NA	CASSPGQMNTEAFF	TGTGCCAGCAGCCCTGGACAGATGAACACTGAAGCTTTCTTT
TRBV7-8	NA	TRBJ2-5	NA	CASSYPQGPETQYF	TGTGCCAGCAGCTACCCCCAGGGGCCGGAGACCCAGTACTTC
TRBV18	NA	TRBJ1-1	NA	CASSYQGGGLNTEAFF	TGTGCCAGCTCTTATCAGGGTGGGGGTTTGAACACTGAAGCTTTCTTT
TRBV4-2	few	TRBJ1-2	NA	CASSQVPHAYTF	TGTGCCAGCAGCCAAGTTCCCCACGCCTACACCTTC
TRBV7-9	NA	TRBJ1-4	NA	CASSSAGHNEKLFF	TGTGCCAGCAGCTCCGCTGGACACAATGAAAAACTGTTTTTT
TRBV2	NA	TRBJ1-6	NA	CASSLGTGWNSPLHF	TGTGCCAGCAGCCTCGGAACAGGGTGGAATTCACCCCTCCACTTT